One sample yielded the 29 T cell receptor beta chains listed below, sequenced in a study of blood T cell repertoires in COVID-19. The data were produced by immunoSEQ multiplex PCR, yet TCRdb's version contains in-frame clones alone and is incomplete. The table records about 160,000 clones, roughly 93% of them present only once. Input material: peripheral blood. These receptors were collected from a young man with acute or convalescent COVID-19.

The rearrangement links TRBV4-1 to TRBJ1-5, with 11 bases lining up with TRBD1. This CDR3 contains 17 residues. J was trimmed by 6 bases and V by 2 bases; bases with no gene match: 9. The germline gives CDR1 MGHRA, CDR2 YSYEKL. CDR3 protein: CASSQPGTGTGGQPQHF. The DNA for the CDR3 is TGCGCCAGCAGCCAACCTGGGACGGGGACAGGGGGTCAGCCCCAGCATTTT.

This chain joins TRBV15 and TRBJ1-2; D unresolved. Germline CDR1 and CDR2: LNHNV and YYDKDF (reference sequence). The CDR3 consists of 16 residues. Trimming pared 2 bases from V and 0 bases from J, leaving 13 bases between. For the CDR3, the DNA is TGTGCCACCAGCAGAACCCGAGGGATGTCTAACTATGGCTACACCTTC. Translated, it gives CATSRTRGMSNYGYTF.

The chain joins TRBV25-1 to TRBJ1-1, with 7 positions matching TRBD1. The CDR3 is made up of 15 amino acids. The germline gives CDR1 MGHDK, CDR2 SYGVNS. The V and J ends lost 7 bases and 1 base, in that order; junction bases with no gene match: 9. DNA of the CDR3: TGTGCCAGCAAAGGGCAGGGACAGACGAACACTGAAGCTTTCTTT. Protein: CASKGQGQTNTEAFF.

The genes are TRBV27 and TRBJ2-7; 11 bases agree with TRBD1. The CDR3 is made up of 17 amino acids. CDR1 is MNHEY and CDR2 is SMNVEV in the germline V gene (reference sequence). After removal of 0 bases from V and 2 bases from J, the junction contained 6 bases not matched to a gene. The CDR3 region is CASSLSGGGQGAYEQYF. The DNA of the CDR3 is TGTGCCAGCAGTTTATCGGGCGGGGGACAGGGGGCCTACGAGCAGTACTTC.

The chain links TRBV27 to TRBJ2-7; 9 bases fit TRBD1. Per germline, CDR1 MNHEY and CDR2 SMNVEV (reference sequence). The CDR3 runs 16 residues. The junction had 11 bases not matched to a gene; V was cut back by 6 bases and J by 2 bases. The CDR3 reads CASSSTRGTGPYEQYF. CDR3 nucleotides: TGTGCCAGCAGCTCCACCCGCGGGACAGGGCCCTACGAGCAGTACTTC.

The chain is built from TRBV5-1 and TRBJ2-7, with 7 nucleotides matching TRBD1. The CDR3 is made up of 14 amino acids. Germline loops: CDR1 SGHRS, CDR2 YFSETQ. Unmatched junction bases numbered 1, after V lost 0 bases and J lost 1 base. CDR3 residues: CASSLGQGSYEQYF. The DNA for the CDR3 is TGCGCCAGCAGCTTGGGACAGGGTTCCTACGAGCAGTACTTC.

The V and J genes are TRBV20-1 and TRBJ2-1; 10 nucleotides agree with TRBD2. CDR3 size: 13 residues. The germline gives CDR1 DFQATT, CDR2 SNEGSKA (reference sequence). J gave up 10 bases and V 3 bases, and 6 bases lay outside the gene matches. The CDR3 DNA reads TGCAGTGCTAGTACTAGCGGGGCCGGGGAGCAGTTCTTC. Protein: CSASTSGAGEQFF.

The chain uses TRBV18 and TRBJ2-7; D possibly corresponds to TRBD1 (5 bases). Germline V gene sequence: CDR1 KGHSH, CDR2 LQKENI. The V end was cut by 3 bases, the J end by 7 bases, with 16 bases between. The CDR3 loop spans 14 amino acids. CDR3 in amino acids: CASSPEIRAEEQYF. The CDR3 region has the DNA TGTGCCAGCTCACCGGAGATCAGGGCTGAGGAGCAGTACTTC.

V is TRBV29-1 and J is TRBJ2-5, with D possibly being TRBD1 (8 bases). The CDR3 spans 13 residues. V was cut by 7 bases and J by 4 bases, with 16 bases left in between. The germline CDR1 and CDR2 sequences are SQVTM and ANQGSEA. In nucleotides, the CDR3 is TGCAGCGGGACTAGACAGGGGCCAGAGACCCAGTACTTC. It is translated as CSGTRQGPETQYF.

V and J are TRBV13 and TRBJ1-6, with D possibly matching TRBD1 (5 bases). The V gene's germline CDR1 is PRHDT and CDR2 FYEKMQ (reference sequence). V shed 3 bases and J shed 10 bases, with 13 bases lying between them. This CDR3 has 14 amino acids. CDR3: CASSFGAGNSPLHF. CDR3 nucleotide sequence: TGTGCCAGCAGCTTTGGGGCAGGTAACTCACCCCTCCACTTT.

The chain has TRBV19 and TRBJ1-2; possible D gene TRBD1, 5 bases. Germline V gives CDR1 LNHDA, CDR2 SQIVND (reference sequence). V lost 3 bases and J lost 4, with 6 bases in between. CDR3 length: 12 residues. CDR3 residues: CASSIQGYGYTF. The DNA of the CDR3 is TGTGCCAGTAGTATTCAGGGCTATGGCTACACCTTC. The full variable domain, with the rest looked up from reference TRBV19 and TRBJ1-2, is DGGITQSPKYLFRKEGQNVTLSCEQNLNHDAMYWYRQDPGQGLRLIYYSQIVNDFQKGDIAEGYSVSREKKESFPLTVTSAQKNPTAFYLCASSIQGYGYTFGSGTRLTVV.

This chain joins TRBV6-1 and TRBJ1-5, with a tentative D call TRBD1 (5 bases). Germline CDR1 is MNHNS and CDR2 is SASEGT. This CDR3 has 16 amino acids. Deletions cut 4 bases from V and 8 bases from J, with 21 bases between. CDR3 in DNA: TGTGCCAGCAGTGGGGGGGGTACTGGAGTCGTGAAGCCCCAGCATTTT. Translated, it gives CASSGGGTGVVKPQHF.

CDR3 bases: TGTGCCAGCAAGTCGGGGGGGCTTGGCAATCAGCCCCAGCATTTT. Translated, it gives CASKSGGLGNQPQHF. This sequence joins TRBV2 and TRBJ1-5; tentative D call: TRBD1 (6 bases). Deletions cut 7 bases from V and 2 bases from J, with 15 bases between. The CDR3 length is 15 residues. Germline assignment: CDR1 SNHLY and CDR2 FYNNEI.

The count of this clone is one. This chain uses TRBV5-1 with TRBJ2-1; 11 positions match TRBD2. This CDR3 is built from 14 residues. The germline V gene has CDR1 SGHRS and CDR2 YFSETQ. With V trimmed by 5 bases and J by 7 bases, 5 bases remained unmatched. The CDR3 region has the DNA TGCGCCAGCAGTAGCGGGAGGGCCTTTAATGAGCAGTTCTTC. This translates into CASSSGRAFNEQFF. The whole variable domain, filled in from reference TRBV5-1 and TRBJ2-1, reads KAGVTQTPRYLIKTRGQQVTLSCSPISGHRSVSWYQQTPGQGLQFLFEYFSETQRNKGNFPGRFSGRQFSNSRSEMNVSTLELGDSALYLCASSSGRAFNEQFFGPGTRLTVL.

The chain employs TRBV2 and TRBJ1-2; D is perhaps TRBD1 (5 bases). CDR3 length: 13 residues. Per germline, CDR1 SNHLY and CDR2 FYNNEI. V was pared by 4 bases and J by 3 bases, with 9 bases between. CDR3 region: CASSGEGDYGYTF. CDR3 nucleotides: TGTGCCAGCAGTGGGGAAGGGGACTATGGCTACACCTTC.

The CDR3 is CASSGHSNTGELFF. For the CDR3, the DNA is TGTGCCAGCAGCGGACATTCGAACACCGGGGAGCTGTTTTTT. J is TRBJ2-2 and V is TRBV5-5; D might be TRBD1 (5 bases). This CDR3 region has 14 residues. V gave up 4 bases and J gave up 0 bases, with 7 bases separating them. Germline assignment: CDR1 SGHKS and CDR2 YYEKEE (reference sequence).

The chain couples TRBV5-4 to TRBJ1-2; 7 positions match TRBD1. V trimming: 2 bases; J trimming: 4 bases; junction bases outside the gene matches: 5. Germline loops: CDR1 SGHNT, CDR2 YYREEE (reference sequence). The CDR3 is 14 residues long. The CDR3 nucleotides are TGTGCCAGCAGCTTAGGGGGCCCCGGCTATGGCTACACCTTC. As protein: CASSLGGPGYGYTF.

This sequence joins TRBV12-5 and TRBJ2-1; TRBD2 agrees at 7 bases. Germline-derived CDR1 and CDR2 are LGHNT and FRNRAP. The CDR3 runs 13 residues. Losses at the gene ends were 6 bases for V and 3 bases for J; bases not matched to a gene: 2. The CDR3 loop reads CASGRDYYNEQFF. The CDR3 DNA is TGTGCTAGTGGCCGGGACTACTACAATGAGCAGTTCTTC. The variable domain in full, completed from reference TRBV12-5 and TRBJ2-1, reads DARVTQTPRHKVTEMGQEVTMRCQPILGHNTVFWYRQTMMQGLELLAYFRNRAPLDDSGMPKDRFSAEMPDATLATLKIQPSEPRDSAVYFCASGRDYYNEQFFGPGTRLTVL.

The chain uses TRBV18 and TRBJ2-7, with D perhaps TRBD2 (7 bases). V lost 2 bases and J 2 bases, leaving 13 bases between the germline ends. The length of the CDR3 is 15 residues. In germline, CDR1 is KGHSH, CDR2 LQKENI. This CDR3 is CASSPLQGGAYEQYF. The CDR3 coding sequence is TGTGCCAGCTCACCATTACAGGGAGGGGCCTACGAGCAGTACTTC.

The V and J genes are TRBV5-1 and TRBJ2-1; TRBD2 matches at 7 bases. The CDR3 has 17 residues. From germline, CDR1 is SGHRS and CDR2 YFSETQ. Germline trimming cut 1 base from V and 5 bases from J; bases unmatched to any gene: 12. As DNA, the CDR3 is TGCGCCAGCAGCTTGACCCGGCTAGCGGACATCGACAATGAGCAGTTCTTC. Translated, it gives CASSLTRLADIDNEQFF.

This clone has a single count. The chain recombines TRBV5-1 with TRBJ2-1; weak D call: TRBD2 (5 bases). The CDR3 consists of 13 residues. V gave up 4 bases and J gave up 6 bases, with 11 bases separating them. The germline V gene encodes CDR1 SGHRS and CDR2 YFSETQ. Here the CDR3 DNA reads TGCGCCAGCAGCCCCGGGATGGGCAATGAGCAGTTCTTC. It encodes CASSPGMGNEQFF.

CDR3 coding DNA: TGCAGTGCTCCAACAGGGCCTGGCTACACCTTC. Its translation: CSAPTGPGYTF. The chain couples TRBV20-1 to TRBJ1-2, with D possibly being TRBD1 (6 bases). Looked up from germline, CDR1 is DFQATT and CDR2 is SNEGSKA (reference sequence). CDR3 size: 11 residues. Trimming stripped 5 bases from V and 7 bases from J, with 11 bases between.

The genes are TRBV6-5 and TRBJ1-5; TRBD1 aligns across 7 bases. There are 14 residues in the CDR3. Per the germline V gene, CDR1 is MNHEY and CDR2 is SVGAGI. The junction had 7 bases not matched to a gene; V was cut back by 6 bases and J by 5 bases. CDR3 in DNA: TGTGCCAGCAGACTACAGGGGTCCCATCAGCCCCAGCATTTT. This gives the protein CASRLQGSHQPQHF.

The rearrangement joins TRBV24-1 to TRBJ1-1; the match to TRBD1 covers 9 bases. Germline lookup yields CDR1 KGHDR and CDR2 SFDVKD. This CDR3 has 12 residues. The V segment lost 4 bases and the J segment 12 bases; nucleotides outside the gene matches: 5. The CDR3 loop reads CATSEPGQGTFF. The DNA for the CDR3 is TGTGCCACCAGTGAGCCGGGACAGGGAACTTTCTTT.

V is TRBV6-6 and J is TRBJ2-3, with 9 bases fitting TRBD1. The CDR3 is made up of 19 amino acids. The V segment lost 5 bases and the J segment 1 base; nucleotides outside the gene matches: 16. In germline, CDR1 is MNHNY, CDR2 SVGAGI (reference sequence). Here the CDR3 reads CASSGSGTGNLGGTDTQYF. In nucleotides, the CDR3 is TGTGCCAGCAGTGGATCCGGGACAGGGAACTTAGGGGGCACAGATACGCAGTATTTT.

In DNA, the CDR3 is TGTGCCAGCAGCTCCTGGGACAGGGCCTACGAGCAGTACTTC. It translates to CASSSWDRAYEQYF. V and J are TRBV7-2 and TRBJ2-7; 9 bases are shared with TRBD1. The germline CDR1 and CDR2 sequences are SGHTA and FQGNSA. Germline trimming cut 4 bases from V and 2 bases from J; bases unmatched to any gene: 3. CDR3 length: 14 residues.

This clone has just one count. The chain uses TRBV7-9 and TRBJ2-5, with 8 bases fitting TRBD1. This CDR3 spans 18 amino acids. The germline CDR1 and CDR2 sequences are SEHNR and FQNEAQ (reference sequence). Losses at the gene ends were 0 bases for V and 1 base for J; bases not matched to a gene: 10. The CDR3 DNA is TGTGCCAGCAGCTTAGCGCTAAGGACAGGGAATCCCCAAGAGACCCAGTACTTC. Residues: CASSLALRTGNPQETQYF. Variable domain in full (rest from reference TRBV7-9 and TRBJ2-5): DTGVSQNPRHKITKRGQNVTFRCDPISEHNRLYWYRQTLGQGPEFLTYFQNEAQLEKSRLLSDRFSAERPKGSFSTLEIQRTEQGDSAMYLCASSLALRTGNPQETQYFGPGTRLLVL.

J is TRBJ2-6 and V is TRBV4-2; TRBD2 agrees at 7 bases. Germline V gives CDR1 LGHNA, CDR2 YNFKEQ. This CDR3 spans 19 amino acids. Trimming removed 5 bases from V and 0 bases from J; junction bases left unmatched: 13. Here the CDR3 DNA reads TGTGCCAGCAGCACCCCCGGGCGGGACTACAGCTCTGGGGCCAACGTCCTGACTTTC. Encoded protein: CASSTPGRDYSSGANVLTF.

This chain joins TRBV9 and TRBJ1-3, with D possibly being TRBD1 (6 bases). The V end lost 0 bases, the J end lost 0 bases, and 16 bases lay between the germline ends. CDR3 length: 18 residues. Germline CDR1 and CDR2: SGDLS and YYNGEE. Here the CDR3 reads CASSVELRGASSGNTIYF. As DNA, the CDR3 is TGTGCCAGCAGCGTAGAGCTCAGGGGAGCGAGCTCTGGAAACACCATATATTTT.